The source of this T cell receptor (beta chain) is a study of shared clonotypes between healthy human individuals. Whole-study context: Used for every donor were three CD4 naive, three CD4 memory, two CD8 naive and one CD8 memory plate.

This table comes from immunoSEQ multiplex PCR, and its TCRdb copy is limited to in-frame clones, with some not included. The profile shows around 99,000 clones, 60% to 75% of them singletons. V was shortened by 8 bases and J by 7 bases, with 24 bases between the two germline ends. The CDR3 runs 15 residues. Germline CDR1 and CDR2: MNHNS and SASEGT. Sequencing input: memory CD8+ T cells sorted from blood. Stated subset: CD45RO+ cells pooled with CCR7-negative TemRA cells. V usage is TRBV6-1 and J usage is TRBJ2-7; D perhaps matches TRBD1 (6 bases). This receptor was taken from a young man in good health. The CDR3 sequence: CASHRTDGTKREQYF. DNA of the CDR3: TGTGCCAGCCACCGGACAGATGGTACTAAACGGGAGCAGTACTTC.